This entry features one TCR beta chain sequence. Its specificity is not known. TCRdb re-called the reads with MiXCR, one entry per CDR3 protein. The repertoire includes about 830,000 distinct CDR3 sequences, 32% of them detected once, and over 10% sits in the top ten. The V gene end was trimmed by 4 bases and the J gene end by 8 bases; junction bases not matched to a gene: 9. The CDR3 spans 14 residues. Germline V gene data show CDR1 as SGDLS and CDR2 as YYNGEE. This sample stems from a study of T cell repertoires in cytomegalovirus infection. This clonotype was sampled from a human donor in good health (CMV status not recorded). Some clones in this sample may be carry-over from other donors' samples. The V gene is TRBV9, the J gene TRBJ1-1, with 9 bases lining up with TRBD1. Source: cultured CD8+ T cells from PBMCs, taken from culture after CMV antigen stimulation. CDR3 residues: CASSTRDRAFEAFF. CDR3 in DNA: TGTGCCAGCAGCACCCGGGACAGGGCGTTCGAAGCTTTCTTT.